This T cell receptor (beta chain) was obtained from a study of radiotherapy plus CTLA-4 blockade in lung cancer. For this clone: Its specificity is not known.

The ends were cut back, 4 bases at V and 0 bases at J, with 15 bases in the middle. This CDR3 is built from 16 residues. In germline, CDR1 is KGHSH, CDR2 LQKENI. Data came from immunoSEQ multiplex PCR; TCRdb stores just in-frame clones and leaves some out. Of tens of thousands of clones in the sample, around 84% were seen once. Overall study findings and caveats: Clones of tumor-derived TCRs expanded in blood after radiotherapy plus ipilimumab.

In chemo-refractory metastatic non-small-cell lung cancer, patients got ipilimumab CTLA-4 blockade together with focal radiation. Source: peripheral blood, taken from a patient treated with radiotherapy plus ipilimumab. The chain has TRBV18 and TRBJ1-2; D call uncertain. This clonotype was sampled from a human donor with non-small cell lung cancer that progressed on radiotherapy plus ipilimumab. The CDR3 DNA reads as TGTGCCAGCTCACAACCAAACAGTGTACCTAACTATGGCTACACCTTC. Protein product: CASSQPNSVPNYGYTF. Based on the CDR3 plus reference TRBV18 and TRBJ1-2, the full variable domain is NAGVMQNPRHLVRRRGQEARLRCSPMKGHSHVYWYRQLPEEGLKFMVYLQKENIIDESGMPKERFSAEFPKEGPSILRIQQVVRGDSAAYFCASSQPNSVPNYGYTFGSGTRLTVV.